This entry features one TCR beta chain sequence. Its specificity is unknown. Measured with immunoSEQ multiplex PCR; TCRdb has only the in-frame clones, and not every one. The sample shows approximately 50,000 clones, more than 70% of them seen only once. The sample is drawn from a study of OX40 agonist ivuxolimab in advanced cancers. Study-level information: Patients with hepatocellular carcinoma, melanoma, renal cell or head and neck cancer made up the dose-escalation patients.

Whole-study results and caveats: At 0.1-3.0 mg/kg, partial responders had clonal expansion among the lowest observed.

The germline V gene has CDR1 SGHVS and CDR2 FQNEAQ. CDR3 length equals 15 residues. The V end was cut by 5 bases, the J end by 7 bases, with 21 bases between. This chain links TRBV7-8 with TRBJ2-7; no clear D gene. Here the sequenced sample was CD4+ or CD8+ T cells sorted from blood, taken in a trial of the OX40 agonist ivuxolimab. The source is an adult with an advanced solid tumor such as melanoma, head and neck, liver or kidney cancer. The DNA of the CDR3 is TGTGCCAGCAGCCCGACGCGTCAGGAGTTGTGGGAGCAGTACTTC. Its translation is CASSPTRQELWEQYF.